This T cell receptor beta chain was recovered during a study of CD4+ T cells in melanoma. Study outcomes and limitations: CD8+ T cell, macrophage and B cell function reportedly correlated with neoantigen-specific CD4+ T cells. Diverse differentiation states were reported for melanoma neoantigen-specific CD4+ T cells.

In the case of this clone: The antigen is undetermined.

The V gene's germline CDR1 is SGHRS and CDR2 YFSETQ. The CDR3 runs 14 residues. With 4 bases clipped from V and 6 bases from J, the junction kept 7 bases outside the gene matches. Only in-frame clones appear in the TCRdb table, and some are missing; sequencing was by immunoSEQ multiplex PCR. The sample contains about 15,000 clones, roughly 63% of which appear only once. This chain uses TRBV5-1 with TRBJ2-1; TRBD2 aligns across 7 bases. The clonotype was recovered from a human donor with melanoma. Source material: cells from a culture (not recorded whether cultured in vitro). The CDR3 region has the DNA TGCGCCAGCAGCACGAGGGACTACCGCAATGAGCAGTTCTTC. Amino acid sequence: CASSTRDYRNEQFF. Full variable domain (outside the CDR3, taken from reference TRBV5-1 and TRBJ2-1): KAGVTQTPRYLIKTRGQQVTLSCSPISGHRSVSWYQQTPGQGLQFLFEYFSETQRNKGNFPGRFSGRQFSNSRSEMNVSTLELGDSALYLCASSTRDYRNEQFFGPGTRLTVL.